Listed below are T cell receptor beta chains from one sample, sequenced in a study of blood T cells in healthy people across ages. TCRdb re-called the 5' RACE reads with MiXCR, one entry per CDR3 protein. The table has 550,000 to 700,000 distinct CDR3 sequences, approximately 30% seen once; the top ten hold about a fifth. Sequenced input: blood. Receptor source: a woman aged 70 to 79 in good health. Each CDR3 is given with its conserved first and last residue. The D gene is left open where the match is weak. Expanded clones get a size class; other rows say once, few or many, or leave the size out.

v_gene	d_gene	j_gene	abundance	CDR3aa	CDR3nt
TRBV7-9	.	TRBJ1-2	few	CASSRRRGDGYTF	TGTGCCAGCAGTAGAAGGCGGGGAGACGGCTACACCTTC
TRBV4-1	.	TRBJ2-7	.	CASSQVGRMDEQYF	TGCGCCAGCAGCCAAGTGGGCAGGATGGACGAGCAGTACTTC
TRBV6-6	.	TRBJ2-3	.	CASSRQLGVSTDTQYF	TGTGCCAGCAGCCGGCAGTTGGGTGTTAGCACAGATACGCAGTATTTT
TRBV7-2	TRBD2	TRBJ2-5	few	CASSLGLAGHAETQYF	TGTGCCAGCAGCCTTGGACTAGCGGGGCACGCAGAGACCCAGTACTTC
TRBV29-1	TRBD1	TRBJ1-2	.	CSVSDRAYGYTF	TGCAGCGTTTCTGACAGGGCATATGGCTACACCTTC
TRBV9	TRBD1	TRBJ1-2	.	CASSVGDRDRYGYTF	TGTGCCAGCAGCGTCGGGGACAGGGATCGGTATGGCTACACCTTC
TRBV20-1	.	TRBJ1-1	.	CSAVGATRNTEAFF	TGCAGTGCTGTCGGCGCCACCAGGAACACTGAAGCTTTCTTT
TRBV27	TRBD1	TRBJ1-1	few	CASRGGTGTEAFF	TGTGCCAGCCGAGGGGGCACGGGAACTGAAGCTTTCTTT
TRBV4-3	TRBD2	TRBJ2-5	.	CASSETSGGIGETQYF	TGCGCCAGCAGCGAGACTAGCGGGGGCATCGGGGAGACCCAGTACTTC
TRBV21-1	.	TRBJ2-3	.	CASSKGIRESTDTQYF	TGTGCCAGCAGCAAGGGGATCAGGGAGAGCACAGATACGCAGTATTTT
TRBV5-1	.	TRBJ2-2	few	CASSSRGGRTGELFF	TGCGCCAGCAGCTCGAGGGGGGGAAGGACCGGGGAGCTGTTTTTT
TRBV7-8	.	TRBJ2-3	.	CASSLWRTSTDTQYF	TGTGCCAGCAGCTTATGGCGGACTAGCACAGATACGCAGTATTTT
TRBV5-1	.	TRBJ2-7	many	CASSSDYEQYF	TGCGCCAGCAGCTCAGACTACGAGCAGTACTTC
TRBV6-6	.	TRBJ1-4	.	CASSPTGYVEKLFF	TGTGCCAGCAGTCCCACAGGTTATGTTGAAAAACTGTTTTTT